Listed here is a single TCR beta chain. The data stem from a study of control samples from healthy donors and cancer patients. Only in-frame clones appear in the TCRdb table, and some are missing; sequencing was by immunoSEQ multiplex PCR. The repertoire holds about 120,000 clones, with over 90% as singletons. Trimming removed 1 base at V and 6 bases at J, with 12 bases between. Per germline, CDR1 MDHEN and CDR2 SYDVKM. The CDR3 covers 14 residues. The chain combines TRBV28 with TRBJ1-1; D is ambiguous. The TCR was taken from a man aged 30 to 39 in good health. What was sequenced was blood. In DNA form, the CDR3 reads TGTGCCAGCAGTTTATTACTGTCCGATCCTGAAGCTTTCTTT. Amino acids: CASSLLLSDPEAFF.